These 8 T cell receptor beta chains were sequenced from one sample in a study of CD8+ T cells in alopecia areata. After isolation, RNA underwent reverse transcription to generate cDNA as the sequencing template. Data came from immunoSEQ multiplex PCR; TCRdb stores just in-frame clones and leaves some out. The data hold tens of thousands of clones, with approximately 61% observed a single time. The source was CD8+ T cells sorted from blood, collected at week 0. The receptors shown here come from a human donor with alopecia areata.

V and J are TRBV5-4 and TRBJ2-3; D remains ambiguous. The V end lost 0 bases, the J end lost 0 bases, and 8 bases lay between the germline ends. The CDR3 totals 15 residues. Per the germline V gene, CDR1 is SGHNT and CDR2 is YYREEE (reference sequence). The CDR3 here is CASSLGVGSTDTQYF. The CDR3 DNA reads as TGTGCCAGCAGCTTGGGGGTCGGGAGCACAGATACGCAGTATTTT.

This chain links TRBV7-9 with TRBJ1-2, with a weak D call TRBD1 (6 bases). CDR1 and CDR2 (germline): SEHNR, FQNEAQ (reference sequence). Trimming removed 3 bases at V and 5 bases at J, with 10 bases between. This CDR3 is built from 13 residues. CDR3 bases: TGTGCCAGCAGCTTCGCTGGACAGTATGGCTACACCTTC. Protein: CASSFAGQYGYTF. Complete variable domain (other parts from reference TRBV7-9 and TRBJ1-2): DTGVSQNPRHKITKRGQNVTFRCDPISEHNRLYWYRQTLGQGPEFLTYFQNEAQLEKSRLLSDRFSAERPKGSFSTLEIQRTEQGDSAMYLCASSFAGQYGYTFGSGTRLTVV.

This clone has only a few counts. The rearrangement uses TRBV9 and TRBJ2-3; D uncertain. The length of the CDR3 is 15 residues. The germline CDR1 and CDR2 sequences are SGDLS and YYNGEE. V lost 3 bases, J lost 0 bases, and 11 bases lay in between. CDR3 in amino acids: CASSAEDASTDTQYF. DNA for the CDR3: TGTGCCAGCAGCGCGGAAGACGCGAGCACAGATACGCAGTATTTT.

The CDR3 sequence: CASSAPGQGLMNTEAFF. The CDR3 DNA is TGTGCCAGCAGTGCACCGGGACAGGGGTTAATGAACACTGAAGCTTTCTTT. The chain is built from TRBV2 and TRBJ1-1, with TRBD1 matching over 10 bases. CDR3 length: 17 residues. V lost 4 bases to trimming and J lost 0 bases; unmatched junction nucleotides: 8. The germline CDR1 and CDR2 sequences are SNHLY and FYNNEI.

This clone was found a few times. The V call is TRBV6-4, the J call TRBJ2-3; D ambiguous. The CDR3 covers 14 residues. V gave up 6 bases and J gave up 2 bases, with 12 bases separating them. The V gene's germline CDR1 is MRHNA and CDR2 SNTAGT. The chain's CDR3 is CASSDGSDTDTQYF. CDR3 bases: TGTGCCAGCAGCGATGGGTCTGACACAGATACGCAGTATTTT.

The rearrangement links TRBV15 to TRBJ2-2, with D maybe TRBD2 (6 bases). Germline V gene sequence: CDR1 LNHNV, CDR2 YYDKDF (reference sequence). The CDR3 length is 13 residues. Trimming cost V 8 bases and J 5 bases, with 12 bases left between them. The CDR3 nucleotides read TGTGCCACCGCGGCAGGGACTACCGGGGAGCTGTTTTTT. Translating gives CATAAGTTGELFF.

The chain recombines TRBV27 with TRBJ2-7; 7 bases are shared with TRBD1. Germline V gives CDR1 MNHEY, CDR2 SMNVEV (reference sequence). The trim removed 6 bases at V and 6 bases at J, leaving 8 bases unmatched. The CDR3 contains 13 residues. CDR3: CASSISRDSEQYF. CDR3 in DNA: TGTGCCAGCAGCATCTCTAGGGACAGCGAGCAGTACTTC.

J is TRBJ2-3 and V is TRBV7-2, with D possibly being TRBD2 (7 bases). CDR1 SGHTA and CDR2 FQGNSA come from the germline V gene. The CDR3 length is 17 residues. V was cut by 1 base and J by 0 bases, with 14 bases left in between. CDR3 DNA sequence: TGTGCCAGCAGCTTAGGGGGGCTAGCGGCTAGCACAGATACGCAGTATTTT. It encodes CASSLGGLAASTDTQYF.